These 17 T cell receptor beta chains were all obtained from the same sample, sequenced in a study of long-term antiretroviral therapy in people with HIV. With survey level as its setting, the immunoSEQ assay was v3.0. TCRdb's copy holds only in-frame clones and misses some; the assay was immunoSEQ multiplex PCR. Of about 28,000 clones in the sample, around 80% were seen once. The starting material was unsorted PBMCs, obtained 2.8 years after starting antiretroviral therapy. The receptors shown here come from a young man with HIV.

The chain carries TRBV7-8 and TRBJ2-5; D is possibly TRBD2 (5 bases). This CDR3 has 18 amino acids. Germline assignment: CDR1 SGHVS and CDR2 FQNEAQ. Trimming left V 4 bases short and J 3 bases short, with 24 bases between. CDR3 nucleotides: TGTGCCAGCAGCTCGGGGTGGGATCTACTGAGCGGTAAAGAGACCCAGTACTTC. Translated: CASSSGWDLLSGKETQYF.

The chain joins TRBV28 to TRBJ1-3, with 9 bases identical to TRBD1. The junction had 7 bases not matched to a gene; V was cut back by 5 bases and J by 2 bases. Germline values: CDR1 MDHEN, CDR2 SYDVKM. The length of the CDR3 is 16 residues. Here the CDR3 DNA reads TGTGCCAGCAGTCCTCGGACAGGGGCCCCTGGAAACACCATATATTTT. Protein product: CASSPRTGAPGNTIYF. The whole variable domain, filled in from reference TRBV28 and TRBJ1-3, reads DVKVTQSSRYLVKRTGEKVFLECVQDMDHENMFWYRQDPGLGLRLIYFSYDVKMKEKGDIPEGYSVSREKKERFSLILESASTNQTSMYLCASSPRTGAPGNTIYFGEGSWLTVV.

The CDR3 DNA reads as TGTGCCAGCAGTGAGGACAGATCTGGAAACACCATATATTTT. Translating gives CASSEDRSGNTIYF. The gene calls are TRBV28 and TRBJ1-3; possibly TRBD1 for D (6 bases). The germline V gene has CDR1 MDHEN and CDR2 SYDVKM. This CDR3 is 14 amino acids long. V dropped 5 bases and J dropped 1 base, with 9 bases sitting between them.

This sequence joins TRBV4-1 and TRBJ2-7; D might be TRBD1 (6 bases). The V gene's germline CDR1 is MGHRA and CDR2 YSYEKL. The CDR3 is 16 amino acids. Between the trimmed V and J ends, which lost 3 bases and 0 bases, there was a span of 15 bases. CDR3 in amino acids: CASSHPTGDGSYEQYF. CDR3 in DNA: TGCGCCAGCAGCCATCCGACAGGAGACGGCTCCTACGAGCAGTACTTC.

The chain joins TRBV5-1 to TRBJ2-1; no clear D gene. The CDR3 sequence is 13 residues long. Per the germline V gene, CDR1 is SGHRS and CDR2 is YFSETQ. V lost 4 bases to trimming and J lost 4 bases, with 9 bases between them. The CDR3 DNA reads TGCGCCAGCAGCGTCGGCAGGTACAATGAGCAGTTCTTC. Protein: CASSVGRYNEQFF.

The V and J genes are TRBV28 and TRBJ2-7; no firm D call. V shed 5 bases and J shed 7 bases, with 12 bases lying between them. The germline CDR1 and CDR2 sequences are MDHEN and SYDVKM. This CDR3 is built from 12 residues. Here the CDR3 DNA reads TGTGCCAGCAGTCCCAATCCGCTTGAGCAGTACTTC. It translates to CASSPNPLEQYF.

The chain links TRBV9 to TRBJ2-2, with D maybe TRBD2 (5 bases). The CDR3 extends over 14 amino acids. The germline V gene has CDR1 SGDLS and CDR2 YYNGEE. Trimming took off 0 bases at V and 2 bases at J, with 5 bases between the two ends. CDR3: CASSVGLNTGELFF. CDR3 nucleotides: TGTGCCAGCAGCGTAGGACTAAACACCGGGGAGCTGTTTTTT.

This sequence joins TRBV7-9 and TRBJ2-5, with 7 bases identical to TRBD1. Germline CDR1 is SEHNR and CDR2 is FQNEAQ (reference sequence). The V gene end was trimmed by 4 bases and the J gene end by 1 base; junction bases not matched to a gene: 9. The CDR3 spans 16 residues. The chain's CDR3 is CASSYNAQGSQETQYF. CDR3 DNA: TGTGCCAGCAGCTACAACGCACAGGGGAGCCAAGAGACCCAGTACTTC.

J is TRBJ1-4 and V is TRBV19; weak D call: TRBD1 (5 bases). Between the trimmed V and J ends, which lost 8 bases and 8 bases, there was a span of 21 bases. The CDR3 contains 15 residues. Germline V gene lookup returns CDR1 LNHDA and CDR2 SQIVND (reference sequence). This chain's CDR3 is CASGTGPAWGEKLFF. In nucleotides, the CDR3 is TGTGCCAGTGGAACAGGACCGGCCTGGGGCGAAAAACTGTTTTTT.

The chain carries TRBV7-2 and TRBJ2-7, with D perhaps being TRBD1 or TRBD2 (5 bases each). Germline CDR1 is SGHTA and CDR2 is FQGNSA. The CDR3 runs 12 residues. V dropped 3 bases and J dropped 6 bases, with 9 bases sitting between them. The CDR3 region is CASSLGVSEQYF. The DNA of the CDR3 is TGTGCCAGCAGCTTGGGGGTCAGCGAGCAGTACTTC.

The chain couples TRBV27 to TRBJ1-6; D perhaps matches TRBD1 (5 bases). The V end lost 2 bases, the J end lost 10 bases, and 15 bases lay between the germline ends. CDR1 and CDR2 (germline): MNHEY, SMNVEV (reference sequence). The CDR3 contains 15 residues. The CDR3 bases are TGTGCCAGCAGTTTACTCCAGGGCGGAAGGTCACCCCTCCACTTT. Protein sequence: CASSLLQGGRSPLHF.

The chain employs TRBV19 and TRBJ1-5; D gene ambiguous. Trimming left V 0 bases short and J 3 bases short, with 6 bases between. Germline assignment: CDR1 LNHDA and CDR2 SQIVND (reference sequence). The CDR3 length is 14 residues. The CDR3 DNA reads TGTGCCAGTAGTATAGAAGGGCCCAATCAGCCCCAGCATTTT. Protein sequence: CASSIEGPNQPQHF.

This clone was counted once. This chain joins TRBV7-8 and TRBJ1-2; D possibly corresponds to TRBD1 (6 bases). The germline V and J ends were trimmed by 0 bases and 5 bases, with 16 bases remaining between them. Germline V gene data show CDR1 as SGHVS and CDR2 as FQNEAQ. This CDR3 region has 16 residues. In DNA form, the CDR3 reads TGTGCCAGCAGCTTAGCGCGCCGGACAGTCCAGTATGGCTACACCTTC. Encoded protein: CASSLARRTVQYGYTF. The whole variable domain, filled in from reference TRBV7-8 and TRBJ1-2, reads GAGVSQSPRYKVAKRGQDVALRCDPISGHVSLFWYQQALGQGPEFLTYFQNEAQLDKSGLPSDRFFAERPEGSVSTLKIQRTQQEDSAVYLCASSLARRTVQYGYTFGSGTRLTVV.

This clone has just a few counts. The V and J genes are TRBV2 and TRBJ1-2, with a possible D match to TRBD1 (6 bases). CDR3 length equals 11 residues. CDR1 SNHLY and CDR2 FYNNEI come from the germline V gene. The germline V and J ends were trimmed by 7 bases and 7 bases, with 10 bases remaining between them. This CDR3 reads CASMGAGGYTF. CDR3 DNA: TGTGCCAGCATGGGGGCTGGTGGCTACACCTTC.

For the CDR3, the DNA is TGTGCCAGCAGCAAAGCTGGAGGGAGACCCTTC. It translates to CASSKAGGRPF. This chain links TRBV21-1 with TRBJ2-4; the table's D call, TRBD2, has no DNA check behind it. TRBV21-1 constitutes a pseudogene. This CDR3 region has 11 residues.

The chain has TRBV28 and TRBJ1-6, with D tentatively TRBD1 (5 bases). Per germline, CDR1 MDHEN and CDR2 SYDVKM. This CDR3 has 18 amino acids. The V end was cut by 6 bases, the J end by 0 bases, with 18 bases between. In DNA, the CDR3 is TGTGCCAGCAGCCTTGGATTAGACAGCACCTCCTATAATTCACCCCTCCACTTT. The encoded protein is CASSLGLDSTSYNSPLHF.

The rearrangement uses TRBV19 and TRBJ1-5; the D gene is possibly TRBD1 (5 bases). Trimming cost V 4 bases and J 7 bases, with 8 bases left between them. The germline CDR1 and CDR2 sequences are LNHDA and SQIVND (reference sequence). The CDR3 consists of 12 residues. The CDR3 loop is CASSRGDQPQHF. CDR3 nucleotide sequence: TGTGCCAGTAGTAGGGGGGACCAGCCCCAGCATTTT.